This T cell receptor beta chain was sequenced for a study of T cells after yellow fever vaccination. Overall study findings and caveats: Post-booster reappearance was seen for most primary-vaccination clones (around 96% CD4, around 88% CD8). Contamination of FACS-sorted repertoires by abundant clonotypes from the bulk population could occur.

Each CDR3 protein is one row after TCRdb ran MiXCR on the 5' RACE reads. The table includes hundreds of thousands of distinct CDR3 sequences, 8.7% detected once. This clonotype came up many times. Its specificity is not known. This CDR3 region has 15 residues. V was pared by 6 bases and J by 4 bases, with 17 bases between. Germline V gene data show CDR1 as MNHNY and CDR2 as SVGAGI (reference sequence). The starting material was CD4+ T cells sorted from PBMCs, obtained 5 days after the yellow fever booster vaccination. The V gene is TRBV6-6, the J gene TRBJ2-3, with D maybe TRBD2 (6 bases). The receptor comes from a young man who received the YFV17D yellow fever vaccine. CDR3 region: CASRLSGTGADTQYF. DNA of the CDR3: TGTGCCAGCAGACTTAGCGGCACCGGCGCAGATACGCAGTATTTT.